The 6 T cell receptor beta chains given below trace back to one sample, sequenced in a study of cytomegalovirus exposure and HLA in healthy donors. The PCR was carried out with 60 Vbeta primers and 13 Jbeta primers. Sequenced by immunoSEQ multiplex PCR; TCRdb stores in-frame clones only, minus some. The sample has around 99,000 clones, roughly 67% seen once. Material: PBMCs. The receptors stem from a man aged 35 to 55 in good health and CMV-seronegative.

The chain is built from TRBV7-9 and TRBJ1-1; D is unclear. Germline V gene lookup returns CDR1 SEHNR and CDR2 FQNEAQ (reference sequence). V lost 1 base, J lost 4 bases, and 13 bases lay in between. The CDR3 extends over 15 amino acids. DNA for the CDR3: TGTGCCAGCAGCTTAGGCGGGGTTGATAGCACTGAAGCTTTCTTT. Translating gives CASSLGGVDSTEAFF.

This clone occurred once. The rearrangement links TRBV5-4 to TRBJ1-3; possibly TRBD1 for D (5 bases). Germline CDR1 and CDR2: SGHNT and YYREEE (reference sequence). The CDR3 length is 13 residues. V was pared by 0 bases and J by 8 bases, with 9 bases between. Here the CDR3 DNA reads TGTGCCAGCAGCTTGGGTCAGGGTGACACCATATATTTT. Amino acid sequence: CASSLGQGDTIYF.

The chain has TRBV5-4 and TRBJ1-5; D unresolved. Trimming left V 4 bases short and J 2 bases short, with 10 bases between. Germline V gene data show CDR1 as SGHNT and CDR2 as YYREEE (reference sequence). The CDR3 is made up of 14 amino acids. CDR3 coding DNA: TGTGCCAGCAGCCTAGATCTCGGCAATCAGCCCCAGCATTTT. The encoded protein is CASSLDLGNQPQHF.

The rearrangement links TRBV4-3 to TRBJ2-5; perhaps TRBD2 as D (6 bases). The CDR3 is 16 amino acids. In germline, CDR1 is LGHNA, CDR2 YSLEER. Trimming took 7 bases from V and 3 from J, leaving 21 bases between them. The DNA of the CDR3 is TGCGCCAGCACCAAAGATTGGGGGAGGTCCGAAGAGACCCAGTACTTC. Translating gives CASTKDWGRSEETQYF.

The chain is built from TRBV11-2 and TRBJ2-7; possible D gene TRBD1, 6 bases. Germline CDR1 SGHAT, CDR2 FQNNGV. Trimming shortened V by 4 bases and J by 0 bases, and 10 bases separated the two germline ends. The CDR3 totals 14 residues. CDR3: CASSWNRDSYEQYF. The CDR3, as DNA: TGTGCCAGCAGCTGGAACAGGGACTCCTACGAGCAGTACTTC.

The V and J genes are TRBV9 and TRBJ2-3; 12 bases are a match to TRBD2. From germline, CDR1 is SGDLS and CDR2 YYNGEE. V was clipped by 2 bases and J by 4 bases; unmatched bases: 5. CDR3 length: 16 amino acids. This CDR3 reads CASSVASGGAPDTQYF. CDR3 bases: TGTGCCAGCAGCGTGGCTAGCGGGGGGGCACCAGATACGCAGTATTTT.